The rows below give T cell receptor beta chains drawn from one sample of a study of beta chain features in type 1 diabetes. Libraries were prepared by immunoSEQ multiplex PCR; TCRdb keeps only in-frame clonotypes and omits some of them. The sample holds roughly 610,000 clones, around 15% seen once. Sequenced input: naive CD4+ T cells from blood. These receptors all stem from a man younger than 35 in good health. Each CDR3 is given with its conserved first and last residue. The D gene is left open where the match is weak. Clone size is stated in some rows and not others, as once, few, many or a class when expanded.

j_gene	v_gene	abundance	d_gene	CDR3aa	CDR3nt
TRBJ2-5	TRBV6-1	-	TRBD1	CASMTGVRETQYF	TGTGCCAGCATGACAGGGGTGAGAGAGACCCAGTACTTC
TRBJ1-2	TRBV4-1	-	-	CASSQAPSRGTGGYTF	TGCGCCAGCAGCCAAGCGCCATCAAGGGGGACGGGTGGCTACACCTTC
TRBJ2-2	TRBV27	-	-	CASRDSGGTGELFF	TGTGCCAGCAGGGACAGTGGGGGCACCGGGGAGCTGTTTTTT
TRBJ1-4	TRBV10-3	few	-	CASSPREGEKLFF	TGTGCCAGCAGTCCAAGGGAGGGAGAAAAACTGTTTTTT
TRBJ1-1	TRBV7-9	few	-	CASSLAPKGGITEAFF	TGTGCCAGCAGCTTAGCGCCGAAGGGCGGAATCACTGAAGCTTTCTTT
TRBJ2-1	TRBV29-1	few	-	CSSGTYNEQFF	TGCAGTTCCGGGACCTACAATGAGCAGTTCTTC
TRBJ2-6	TRBV9	-	-	CASSVQPSGANVLTF	TGTGCCAGCAGCGTCCAGCCCTCTGGGGCCAACGTCCTGACTTTC
TRBJ1-3	TRBV5-1	-	-	CASSLVGSYVGNTIYF	TGCGCCAGCAGCTTGGTTGGGTCCTATGTCGGAAACACCATATATTTT
TRBJ1-2	TRBV30	few	TRBD1	CAWSITGGYGYTF	TGTGCCTGGAGTATCACAGGGGGGTATGGCTACACCTTC
TRBJ1-5	TRBV7-6	few	TRBD1	CASSLAEEGRGGSPQHF	TGTGCCAGCAGCTTAGCGGAGGAGGGCAGGGGGGGATCGCCCCAGCATTTT
TRBJ2-3	TRBV5-1	few	-	CASSLFHGTDTQYF	TGCGCCAGCAGCTTGTTTCATGGTACAGATACGCAGTATTTT
TRBJ1-1	TRBV28	-	TRBD1	CASVKLTGQFNTEAFF	TGTGCCAGCGTTAAGTTGACAGGGCAGTTCAACACTGAAGCTTTCTTT
TRBJ2-1	TRBV18	-	TRBD2	CASSSFSGMYNEQFF	TGTGCCAGCTCAAGTTTTAGCGGGATGTACAATGAGCAGTTCTTC
TRBJ2-1	TRBV19	few	-	CASSSAGIQGYNEQFF	TGTGCCAGTAGCTCAGCAGGTATACAGGGATACAATGAGCAGTTCTTC
TRBJ1-1	TRBV7-2	-	-	CASSLGGAEAFF	TGTGCCAGCAGCTTAGGAGGGGCTGAAGCTTTCTTT
TRBJ1-2	TRBV2	few	TRBD1	CASRRSGQGFLGYTF	TGTGCCAGCAGGAGATCGGGACAGGGGTTTCTTGGCTACACCTTC
TRBJ2-1	TRBV7-3	few	-	CASSSLLRNEQFF	TGTGCCAGCAGCTCACTCTTGCGCAATGAGCAGTTCTTC
TRBJ2-1	TRBV5-6	-	-	CASSWKGGTTYNEQFF	TGTGCCAGCAGCTGGAAGGGGGGCACTACCTACAATGAGCAGTTCTTC
TRBJ2-5	TRBV6-6	few	-	CASSNVKGVVETQYF	TGTGCCAGCAGTAACGTGAAGGGAGTAGTAGAGACCCAGTACTTC
TRBJ1-2	TRBV9	-	-	CASQPANYGYTF	TGTGCCAGCCAACCTGCTAACTATGGCTACACCTTC
TRBJ2-3	TRBV9	few	TRBD2	CASSVVGLAGVADTQYF	TGTGCCAGCAGCGTAGTAGGACTAGCGGGAGTGGCGGATACGCAGTATTTT
TRBJ2-1	TRBV9	-	TRBD2	CASSAPGPREGLYNEQFF	TGTGCCAGCAGCGCCCCGGGTCCGCGGGAGGGCCTCTACAATGAGCAGTTCTTC
TRBJ2-7	TRBV7-2	-	TRBD1	CASSRRQGVHEQYF	TGTGCCAGCAGCCGCCGACAGGGAGTCCACGAGCAGTACTTC
TRBJ1-2	TRBV28	-	-	CASSSRQDGYTF	TGTGCCAGCAGTTCTAGACAGGATGGCTACACCTTC
TRBJ1-2	TRBV10-3	-	-	CAINPGSLYGYTF	TGTGCCATCAACCCAGGGTCCTTGTATGGCTACACCTTC
TRBJ2-2	TRBV19	-	-	CASREGLKRDTGELFF	TGTGCCAGTAGAGAGGGCCTCAAACGGGACACCGGGGAGCTGTTTTTT
TRBJ2-1	TRBV27	-	-	CASSFRTVNYNEQFF	TGTGCCAGCAGTTTCCGGACAGTGAACTACAATGAGCAGTTCTTC
TRBJ2-7	TRBV18	few	-	CASSSPTRAEQYF	TGTGCCAGCTCCTCCCCTACGCGGGCCGAGCAGTACTTC
TRBJ2-7	TRBV7-2	-	-	CASSPQGWEQYF	TGTGCCAGCAGCCCACAGGGATGGGAGCAGTACTTC
TRBJ1-5	TRBV2	-	TRBD1	CATRPTGGNQPQHF	TGTGCCACCCGACCCACAGGGGGCAATCAGCCCCAGCATTTT
TRBJ1-1	TRBV5-1	-	TRBD1	CASSFLTGSGTEAFF	TGCGCCAGCAGCTTTTTGACAGGGAGCGGCACTGAAGCTTTCTTT
TRBJ2-5	TRBV5-1	-	-	CASSFGQIQETQYF	TGCGCCAGCAGCTTCGGACAGATCCAAGAGACCCAGTACTTC
TRBJ1-5	TRBV7-9	few	-	CASSLGTAGQPQHF	TGTGCCAGCAGCTTAGGGACCGCAGGTCAGCCCCAGCATTTT
TRBJ1-5	TRBV28	-	TRBD1	CASSLTGAGNQPQHF	TGTGCCAGCAGTCTTACAGGGGCCGGCAATCAGCCCCAGCATTTT
TRBJ2-7	TRBV10-3	few	-	CASRGAGPTSYEQYF	TGTGCCTCCAGAGGGGCGGGCCCCACCTCCTACGAGCAGTACTTC
TRBJ1-3	TRBV18	few	-	CASSPGSSGNTIYF	TGTGCCAGCTCACCCGGGAGCTCTGGAAACACCATATATTTT
TRBJ1-5	TRBV18	-	TRBD1	CASSKRQGVNQPQHF	TGTGCCAGCTCAAAGAGACAGGGCGTAAATCAGCCCCAGCATTTT
TRBJ2-7	TRBV12-5	few	TRBD2	CASGLVSGGQTYEQYF	TGTGCTAGTGGTTTGGTTAGCGGGGGGCAAACCTACGAGCAGTACTTC
TRBJ2-7	TRBV9	-	TRBD2	CASSVSASGPYEQYF	TGTGCCAGCAGCGTATCGGCTAGCGGGCCTTACGAGCAGTACTTC
TRBJ1-2	TRBV19	-	-	CASSISADYGYTF	TGTGCCAGTAGTATTTCGGCCGACTATGGCTACACCTTC
TRBJ2-1	TRBV19	few	TRBD2	CASSIRTIAGPYNEQFF	TGTGCCAGTAGTATCCGAACTATAGCGGGTCCGTACAATGAGCAGTTCTTC
TRBJ2-7	TRBV18	few	-	CASSPFAERSYEQYF	TGTGCCAGCTCACCATTCGCAGAAAGATCCTACGAGCAGTACTTC
TRBJ2-7	TRBV2	-	-	CASSLSGFYEQYF	TGTGCCAGCAGTCTGTCGGGGTTCTACGAGCAGTACTTC
TRBJ2-7	TRBV4-3	few	-	CASSQEGRSEQYF	TGCGCCAGCAGCCAAGAAGGCCGGAGCGAGCAGTACTTC
TRBJ2-6	TRBV5-1	few	-	CASSLSSRSGANVLTF	TGCGCCAGCAGCTTGTCTTCACGCTCTGGGGCCAACGTCCTGACTTTC
TRBJ1-5	TRBV30	-	TRBD1	CAWAGTGGLFNNQPQHF	TGTGCCTGGGCAGGGACAGGGGGGCTTTTTAACAATCAGCCCCAGCATTTT